This is a list of T cell receptor beta chains from one sample in a study of blood T cell repertoires in COVID-19. The data were produced by immunoSEQ multiplex PCR, yet TCRdb's version contains in-frame clones alone and is incomplete. The sample holds more than 10,000 clones, nearly 90% seen once. Sequenced material: peripheral blood. The receptors were gathered from a human donor in a cohort sampled during active COVID-19. Both conserved end residues are trimmed from each CDR3. The D gene is left open where the match is weak. Not all rows give a size; the values are once, few, many and, for expanded clones, a class.

D gene | J gene | clone size | V gene | CDR3 protein
TRBD1 | TRBJ2-6 | - | TRBV5-8 | ASRRDRGYGANVLT
- | TRBJ2-7 | - | TRBV29-1 | SVGIGTHEQY
TRBD1 | TRBJ2-7 | - | TRBV5-1 | ASSLGGTGGTYEQY
TRBD2 | TRBJ2-7 | - | TRBV12-3/TRBV12-4 | ASSKRGPYEQY
- | TRBJ1-1 | - | TRBV6-6 | ASRGRGKGEAF
- | TRBJ2-3 | - | TRBV5-1 | ASSLGQSTDTQY
- | TRBJ1-1 | - | TRBV27 | ASSLEVGTEAF
TRBD2 | TRBJ2-2 | - | TRBV5-1 | ASSSSGGYTGELF
- | TRBJ2-1 | - | TRBV7-2 | ASSLRGLLSNEQF
- | TRBJ1-3 | - | TRBV28 | ASSLTEGGGNTIY
- | TRBJ1-2 | - | TRBV5-1 | ASSLGAADSYGYT
- | TRBJ2-7 | - | TRBV9 | ASSVGMGPSYEQY
TRBD2 | TRBJ2-1 | once | TRBV4-1 | ASSQSLAGVYNEQF
- | TRBJ1-1 | - | TRBV7-2 | ASSLITDRPWGNTEAF
TRBD1 | TRBJ1-1 | once | TRBV5-1 | ASRRTGPNTEAF
- | TRBJ2-7 | - | TRBV4-2 | ASSPGDVSPYEQY
- | TRBJ2-7 | - | TRBV27 | ASSLSEEYEQY
- | TRBJ1-2 | once | TRBV7-2 | ASSLGRAPYGYT
TRBD2 | TRBJ2-3 | - | TRBV6-5 | ASSYEGGRTDTQY
- | TRBJ2-1 | - | TRBV4-1 | ASSPRIGISYNEQF
- | TRBJ2-7 | - | TRBV11-2 | ASSLEGPRYEQY
- | TRBJ2-5 | - | TRBV2 | ASSLVRTQETQY
- | TRBJ1-1 | - | TRBV27 | ASSLSGEGGTEAF
- | TRBJ1-5 | - | TRBV28 | ASRLPVGASNQPQH
TRBD2 | TRBJ2-3 | - | TRBV5-1 | ASSLGGAGAADTQY
- | TRBJ2-2 | - | TRBV7-2 | ASSLVETGTSGGELF
- | TRBJ1-2 | - | TRBV6-5 | ASRINGRGAGGYT
TRBD1 | TRBJ1-5 | few | TRBV6-5 | ASGTGGNQPQH
TRBD2 | TRBJ2-1 | - | TRBV19 | ASSIEFGGGYNEQF
- | TRBJ1-2 | - | TRBV19 | ASSTSRGGNYGYT
- | TRBJ1-5 | once | TRBV19 | ASRRGLSQPQH
- | TRBJ2-1 | once | TRBV5-1 | ASSQGGSSYNEQF
- | TRBJ1-2 | - | TRBV30 | AWSGPGLSYGYT
- | TRBJ2-5 | - | TRBV20-1 | SAGFRGTQY
TRBD2 | TRBJ2-7 | - | TRBV5-1 | ASSLAVLAGGSYEQY
- | TRBJ2-3 | - | TRBV29-1 | SVRPAGDTQY
TRBD1 | TRBJ1-5 | - | TRBV2 | ASSGQGQGNQPQH
TRBD2 | TRBJ2-1 | once | TRBV6-2/TRBV6-3 | ASSDLAGYNEQF
- | TRBJ1-3 | - | TRBV18 | ASSSNPGPLGNTIY
- | TRBJ1-3 | - | TRBV6-1 | ASSEGDYSGNTIY